The clone carrying this T cell receptor (beta chain) has only a few counts. The CDR3 length is 15 residues. In germline, CDR1 is SGHTA, CDR2 FQGNSA. V was pared by 3 bases and J by 1 base, with 0 bases of the junction left unmatched. This entry comes from a study of beta chain features in type 1 diabetes. The authors reverse transcribed all of the isolated RNA, so sequencing captured expressed TCRB transcripts. Only in-frame clones appear in the TCRdb table, and some are missing; sequencing was by immunoSEQ multiplex PCR. The top ten clones hold approximately 0.02% of a sample with 350,000 to 400,000 clones, around 16% of them seen once.

Sequencing used naive CD4+ T cells from blood. This rearrangement joins TRBV7-2 to TRBJ2-3, with 11 bases that match TRBD2. The receptor was isolated from a woman younger than 35 in good health. CDR3 sequence: CASSFSGRGTDTQYF. The CDR3 nucleotides are TGTGCCAGCAGCTTTAGCGGGAGGGGCACAGATACGCAGTATTTT. Full variable domain (remainder filled in from reference TRBV7-2 and TRBJ2-3): GAGVSQSPSNKVTEKGKDVELRCDPISGHTALYWYRQSLGQGLEFLIYFQGNSAPDKSGLPSDRFSAERTGGSVSTLTIQRTQQEDSAVYLCASSFSGRGTDTQYFGPGTRLTVL.